This TCR beta chain appears in the sequencing data of a study of naive and memory T cell subsets. The library had UMIs added by 3' ligation of an oligonucleotide to TCR cDNA. Whole blood, roughly 2.5 ml, came from adult healthy volunteers. Amplification of ligated cDNA took four PCR rounds with SP2 and nested alpha and beta constant primers. TCRdb re-called the 5' RACE reads through MiXCR, storing one row per CDR3 protein. The profile shows tens of thousands of distinct CDR3 sequences, under 10% of them singletons. This clonotype was counted ten times or more. V was cut by 9 bases and J by 8 bases, with 16 bases left in between. CDR1 and CDR2 (germline): MNHEY, SVGAGI. The CDR3 sequence is 13 residues long.

The chain couples TRBV6-5 to TRBJ1-4, with D perhaps matching TRBD1 (6 bases). The TCR originated in a female donor in good health. CDR3 sequence: CASRGVSREKLFF. DNA for the CDR3: TGTGCCAGTAGGGGGGTCTCACGAGAAAAACTGTTTTTT.